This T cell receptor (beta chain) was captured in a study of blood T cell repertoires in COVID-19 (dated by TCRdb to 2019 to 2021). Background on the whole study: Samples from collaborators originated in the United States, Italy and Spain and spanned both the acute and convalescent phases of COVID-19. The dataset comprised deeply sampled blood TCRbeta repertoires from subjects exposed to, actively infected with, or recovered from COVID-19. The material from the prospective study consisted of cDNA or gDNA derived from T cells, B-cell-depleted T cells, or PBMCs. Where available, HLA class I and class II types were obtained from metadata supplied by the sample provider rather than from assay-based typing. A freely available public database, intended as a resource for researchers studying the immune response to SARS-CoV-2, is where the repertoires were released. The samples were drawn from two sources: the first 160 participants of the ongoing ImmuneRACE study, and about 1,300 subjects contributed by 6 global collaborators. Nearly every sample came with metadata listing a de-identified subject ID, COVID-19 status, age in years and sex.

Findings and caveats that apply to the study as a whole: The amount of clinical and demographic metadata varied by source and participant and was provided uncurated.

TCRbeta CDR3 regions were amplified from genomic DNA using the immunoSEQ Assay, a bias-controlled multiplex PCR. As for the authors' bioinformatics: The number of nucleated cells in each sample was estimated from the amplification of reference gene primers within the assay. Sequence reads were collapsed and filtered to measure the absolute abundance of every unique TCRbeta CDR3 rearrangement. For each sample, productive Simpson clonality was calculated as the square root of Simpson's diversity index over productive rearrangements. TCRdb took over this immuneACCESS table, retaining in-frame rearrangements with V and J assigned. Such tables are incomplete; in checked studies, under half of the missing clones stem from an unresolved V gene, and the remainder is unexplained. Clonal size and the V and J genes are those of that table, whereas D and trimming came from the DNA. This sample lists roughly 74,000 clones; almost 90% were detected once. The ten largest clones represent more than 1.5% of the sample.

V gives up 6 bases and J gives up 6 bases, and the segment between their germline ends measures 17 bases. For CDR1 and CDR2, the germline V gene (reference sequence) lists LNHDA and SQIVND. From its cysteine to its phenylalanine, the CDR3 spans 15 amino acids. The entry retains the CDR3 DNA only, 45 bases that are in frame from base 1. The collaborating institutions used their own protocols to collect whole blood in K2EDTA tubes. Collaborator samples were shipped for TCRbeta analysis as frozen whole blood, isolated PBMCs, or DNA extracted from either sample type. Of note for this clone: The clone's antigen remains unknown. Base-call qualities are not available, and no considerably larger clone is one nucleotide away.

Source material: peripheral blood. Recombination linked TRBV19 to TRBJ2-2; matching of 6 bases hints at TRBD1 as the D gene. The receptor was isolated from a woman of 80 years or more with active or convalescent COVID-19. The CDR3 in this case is CASREPGQTPGELFF. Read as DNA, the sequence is TGTGCCAGTAGAGAACCCGGACAGACCCCCGGGGAGCTGTTTTTT.